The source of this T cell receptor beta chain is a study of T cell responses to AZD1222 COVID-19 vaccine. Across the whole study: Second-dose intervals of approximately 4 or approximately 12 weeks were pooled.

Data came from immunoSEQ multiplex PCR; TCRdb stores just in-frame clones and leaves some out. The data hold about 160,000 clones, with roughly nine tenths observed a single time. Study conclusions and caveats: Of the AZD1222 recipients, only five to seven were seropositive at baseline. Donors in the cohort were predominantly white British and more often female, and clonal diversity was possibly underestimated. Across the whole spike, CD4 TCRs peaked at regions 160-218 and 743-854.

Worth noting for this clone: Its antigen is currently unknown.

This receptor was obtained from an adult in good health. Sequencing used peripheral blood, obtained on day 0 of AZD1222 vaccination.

The CDR3 region has the DNA TGTGCCAGCAGTCCCGGTTGGGGGCCGAACACTGAAGCTTTCTTT. Translated: CASSPGWGPNTEAFF. V gene TRBV6-6 combines with J gene TRBJ1-1; the D gene is possibly TRBD1 (6 bases). The germline V and J ends were trimmed by 5 bases and 1 base, with 14 bases remaining between them. CDR1 is MNHNY, CDR2 SVGAGI, per germline (reference sequence). CDR3 size: 15 residues.